This T cell receptor beta chain was recovered during a study of blood T cells in healthy people across ages. Study-level points and caveats: Versus aged donors, long-lived donors had higher diversity and more naive CD4+ cells. While age rose, TCR beta diversity per million T cells dropped in a roughly linear way.

Sample-barcoded 5' priming and a J-beta primer mix drove a second PCR of about 7 to 11 cycles. Unique molecular identifiers of 12 random nucleotides labeled each cDNA. TCRdb passed the 5' RACE reads through MiXCR, listing each CDR3 protein once. This table holds fewer than 1,000,000 distinct CDR3 sequences, roughly 44% found once. This clonotype was seen more than once but under ten times. Its target is not known. Looked up from germline, CDR1 is SGHDT and CDR2 is YYEEEE. The CDR3 sequence is 17 residues long. The V gene lost 1 base and the J gene lost 4 bases, with 15 bases spanning the gap. The TCR comes from a man between 60 and 70 years old in good health. V usage is TRBV5-6 and J usage is TRBJ1-6; D is perhaps TRBD1 (5 bases). Sequenced input: blood. CDR3 region: CASSLLEGAGYNSPLHF. CDR3 bases: TGTGCCAGCAGCTTGCTCGAAGGGGCGGGTTATAATTCACCCCTCCACTTT.